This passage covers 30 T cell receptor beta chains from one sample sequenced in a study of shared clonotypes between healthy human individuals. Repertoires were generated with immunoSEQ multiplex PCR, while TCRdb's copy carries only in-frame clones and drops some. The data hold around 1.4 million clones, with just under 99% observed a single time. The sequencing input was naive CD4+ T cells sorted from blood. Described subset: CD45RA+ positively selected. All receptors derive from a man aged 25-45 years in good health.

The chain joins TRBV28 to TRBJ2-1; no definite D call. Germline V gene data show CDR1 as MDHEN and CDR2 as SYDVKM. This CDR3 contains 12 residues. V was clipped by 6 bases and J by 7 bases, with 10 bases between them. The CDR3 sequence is CASSRVQNEQFF. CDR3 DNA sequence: TGTGCCAGCAGCCGTGTTCAGAATGAGCAGTTCTTC.

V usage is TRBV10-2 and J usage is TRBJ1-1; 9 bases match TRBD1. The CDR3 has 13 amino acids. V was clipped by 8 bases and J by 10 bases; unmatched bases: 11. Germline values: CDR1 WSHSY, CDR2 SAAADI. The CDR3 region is CASFEQGARVAFF. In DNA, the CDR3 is TGCGCCAGCTTTGAACAGGGGGCGCGGGTAGCTTTCTTT.

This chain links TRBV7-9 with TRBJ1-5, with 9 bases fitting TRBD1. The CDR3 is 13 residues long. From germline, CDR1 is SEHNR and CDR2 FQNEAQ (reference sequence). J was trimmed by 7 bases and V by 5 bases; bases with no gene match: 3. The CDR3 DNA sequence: TGTGCCAGCAGCACGGGACAGGGCCAGCCCCAGCATTTT. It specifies CASSTGQGQPQHF.

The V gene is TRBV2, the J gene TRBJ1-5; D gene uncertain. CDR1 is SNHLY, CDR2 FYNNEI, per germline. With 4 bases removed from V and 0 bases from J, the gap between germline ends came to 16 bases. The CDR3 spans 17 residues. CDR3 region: CASSVSTLPRSNQPQHF. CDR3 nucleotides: TGTGCCAGCAGTGTGTCCACCTTACCCCGTAGCAATCAGCCCCAGCATTTT.

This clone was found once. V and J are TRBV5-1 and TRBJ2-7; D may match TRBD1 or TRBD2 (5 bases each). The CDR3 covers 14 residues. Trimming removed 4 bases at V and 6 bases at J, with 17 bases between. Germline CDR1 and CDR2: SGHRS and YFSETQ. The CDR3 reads CASSQAGGFGEQYF. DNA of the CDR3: TGCGCCAGCAGCCAGGCTGGGGGTTTCGGCGAGCAGTACTTC. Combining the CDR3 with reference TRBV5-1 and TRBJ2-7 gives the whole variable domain KAGVTQTPRYLIKTRGQQVTLSCSPISGHRSVSWYQQTPGQGLQFLFEYFSETQRNKGNFPGRFSGRQFSNSRSEMNVSTLELGDSALYLCASSQAGGFGEQYFGPGTRLTVT.

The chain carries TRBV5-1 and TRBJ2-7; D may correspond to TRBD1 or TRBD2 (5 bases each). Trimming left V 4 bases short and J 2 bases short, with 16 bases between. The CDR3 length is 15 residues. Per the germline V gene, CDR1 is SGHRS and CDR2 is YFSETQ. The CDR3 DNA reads TGCGCCAGCAGCCGCACCGGGACGGGGACCTACGAGCAGTACTTC. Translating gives CASSRTGTGTYEQYF.

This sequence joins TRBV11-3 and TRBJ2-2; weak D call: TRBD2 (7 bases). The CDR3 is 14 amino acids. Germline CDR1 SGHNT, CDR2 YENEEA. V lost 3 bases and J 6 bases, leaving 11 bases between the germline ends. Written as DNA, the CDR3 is TGTGCCAGCAGCTTTGGGGGGGCAGCCGGGGAGCTGTTTTTT. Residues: CASSFGGAAGELFF.

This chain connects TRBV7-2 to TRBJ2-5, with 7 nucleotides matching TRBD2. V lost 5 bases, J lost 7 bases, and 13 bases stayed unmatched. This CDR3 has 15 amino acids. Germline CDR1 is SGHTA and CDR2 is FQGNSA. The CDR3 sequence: CASSPPGREAGTQYF. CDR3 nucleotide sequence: TGTGCCAGCAGCCCCCCCGGCCGGGAGGCCGGGACCCAGTACTTC.

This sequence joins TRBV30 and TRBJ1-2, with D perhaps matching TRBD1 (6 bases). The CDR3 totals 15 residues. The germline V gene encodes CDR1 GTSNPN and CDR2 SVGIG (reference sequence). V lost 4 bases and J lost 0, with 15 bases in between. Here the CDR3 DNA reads TGTGCCTGGATTAAAAGGGGACATCCTAACTATGGCTACACCTTC. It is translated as CAWIKRGHPNYGYTF.

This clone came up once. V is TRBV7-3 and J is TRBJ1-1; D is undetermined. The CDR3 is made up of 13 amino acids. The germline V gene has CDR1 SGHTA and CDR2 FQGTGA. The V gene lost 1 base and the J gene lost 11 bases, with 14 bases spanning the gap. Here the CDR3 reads CASSLRSTEKAFF. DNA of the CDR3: TGTGCCAGCAGCTTAAGGTCGACCGAGAAGGCTTTCTTT.

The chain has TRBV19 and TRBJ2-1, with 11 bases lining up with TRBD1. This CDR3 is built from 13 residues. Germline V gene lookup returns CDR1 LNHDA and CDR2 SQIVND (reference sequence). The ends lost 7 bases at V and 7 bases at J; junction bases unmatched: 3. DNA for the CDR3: TGTGCCAGTACCCGGGACAGGGGGAATGAGCAGTTCTTC. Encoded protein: CASTRDRGNEQFF.

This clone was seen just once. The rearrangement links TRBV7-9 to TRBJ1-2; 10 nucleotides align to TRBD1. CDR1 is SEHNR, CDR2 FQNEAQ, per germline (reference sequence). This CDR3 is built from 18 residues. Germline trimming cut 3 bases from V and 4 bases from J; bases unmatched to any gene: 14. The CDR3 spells CASSLTRGQGGLFYGYTF. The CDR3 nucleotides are TGTGCCAGCAGCTTGACAAGAGGACAGGGGGGACTCTTCTATGGCTACACCTTC. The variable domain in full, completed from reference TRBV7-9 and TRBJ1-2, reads DTGVSQNPRHKITKRGQNVTFRCDPISEHNRLYWYRQTLGQGPEFLTYFQNEAQLEKSRLLSDRFSAERPKGSFSTLEIQRTEQGDSAMYLCASSLTRGQGGLFYGYTFGSGTRLTVV.

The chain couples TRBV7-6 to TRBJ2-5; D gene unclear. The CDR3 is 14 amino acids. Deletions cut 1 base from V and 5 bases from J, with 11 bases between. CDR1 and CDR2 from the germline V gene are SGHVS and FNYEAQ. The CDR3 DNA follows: TGTGCCAGCAGCTTAGGGGCATTTTGGGAGACCCAGTACTTC. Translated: CASSLGAFWETQYF.

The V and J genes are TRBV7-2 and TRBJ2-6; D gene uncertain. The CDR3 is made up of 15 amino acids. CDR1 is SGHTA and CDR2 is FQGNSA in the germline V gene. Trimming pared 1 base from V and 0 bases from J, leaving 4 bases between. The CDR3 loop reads CASSLEPSGANVLTF. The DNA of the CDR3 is TGTGCCAGCAGCTTAGAACCCTCTGGGGCCAACGTCCTGACTTTC.

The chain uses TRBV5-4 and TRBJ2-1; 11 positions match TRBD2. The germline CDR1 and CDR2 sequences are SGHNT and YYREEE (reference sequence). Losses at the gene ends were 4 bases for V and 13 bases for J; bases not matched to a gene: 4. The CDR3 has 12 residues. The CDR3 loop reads CASSISGRAQFF. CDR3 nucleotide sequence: TGTGCCAGCAGCATTAGCGGGAGGGCCCAGTTCTTC.

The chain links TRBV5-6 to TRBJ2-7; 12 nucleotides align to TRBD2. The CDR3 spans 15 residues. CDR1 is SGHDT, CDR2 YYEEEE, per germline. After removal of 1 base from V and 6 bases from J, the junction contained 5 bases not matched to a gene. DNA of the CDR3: TGTGCCAGCAGCTTGCTAGCGGGAGGGCCAGGCGAGCAGTACTTC. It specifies CASSLLAGGPGEQYF.

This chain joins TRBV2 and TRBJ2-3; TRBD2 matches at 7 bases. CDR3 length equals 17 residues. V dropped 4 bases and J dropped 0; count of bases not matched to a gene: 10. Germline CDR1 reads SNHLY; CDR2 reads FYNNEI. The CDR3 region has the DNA TGTGCCAGCAGTGTCAGGGCTAGCGGAGCTAGCACAGATACGCAGTATTTT. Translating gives CASSVRASGASTDTQYF.

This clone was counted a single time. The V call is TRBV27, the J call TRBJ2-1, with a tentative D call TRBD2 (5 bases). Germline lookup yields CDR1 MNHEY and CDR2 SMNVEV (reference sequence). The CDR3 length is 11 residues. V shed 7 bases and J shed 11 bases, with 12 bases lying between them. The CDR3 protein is CASNRGFKQFF. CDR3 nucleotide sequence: TGTGCCAGCAACCGGGGTTTCAAGCAGTTCTTC.

The CDR3 bases are TGTGCCAGCAGCCCCCGACAGGATCAGCCCGGGGAGCTGTTTTTT. This gives the protein CASSPRQDQPGELFF. This chain uses TRBV9 with TRBJ2-2; possibly TRBD1 for D (6 bases). The CDR3 extends over 15 amino acids. Germline CDR1 SGDLS, CDR2 YYNGEE. Trimming stripped 4 bases from V and 6 bases from J, with 16 bases between.

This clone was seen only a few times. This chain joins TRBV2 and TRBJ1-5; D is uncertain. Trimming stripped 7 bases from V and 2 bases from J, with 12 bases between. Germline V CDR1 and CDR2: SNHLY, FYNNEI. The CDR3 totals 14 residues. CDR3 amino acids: CASKWAGGNQPQHF. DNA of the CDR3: TGTGCCAGCAAGTGGGCTGGTGGCAATCAGCCCCAGCATTTT.

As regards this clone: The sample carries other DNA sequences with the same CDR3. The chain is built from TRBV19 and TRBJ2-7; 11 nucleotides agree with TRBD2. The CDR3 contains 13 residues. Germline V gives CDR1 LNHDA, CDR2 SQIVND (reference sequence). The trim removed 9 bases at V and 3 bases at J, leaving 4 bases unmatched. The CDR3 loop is CASSLAGGYEQYF. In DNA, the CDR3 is TGTGCCAGCTCTCTAGCGGGAGGCTACGAGCAGTACTTC.

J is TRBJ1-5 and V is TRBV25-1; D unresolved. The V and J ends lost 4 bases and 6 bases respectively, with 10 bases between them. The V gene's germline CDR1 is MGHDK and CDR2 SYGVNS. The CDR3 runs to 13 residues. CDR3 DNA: TGTGCCAGCAGTGTCCCCGGTGGTCAGCCCCAGCATTTT. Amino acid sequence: CASSVPGGQPQHF.

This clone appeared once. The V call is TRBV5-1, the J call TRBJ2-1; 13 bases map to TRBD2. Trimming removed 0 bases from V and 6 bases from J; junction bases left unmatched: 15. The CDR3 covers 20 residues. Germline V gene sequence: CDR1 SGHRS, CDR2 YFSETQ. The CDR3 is CASSLVAGTSGINALNEQFF. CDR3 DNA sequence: TGCGCCAGCAGCTTGGTGGCTGGGACTAGCGGGATAAATGCACTCAATGAGCAGTTCTTC.

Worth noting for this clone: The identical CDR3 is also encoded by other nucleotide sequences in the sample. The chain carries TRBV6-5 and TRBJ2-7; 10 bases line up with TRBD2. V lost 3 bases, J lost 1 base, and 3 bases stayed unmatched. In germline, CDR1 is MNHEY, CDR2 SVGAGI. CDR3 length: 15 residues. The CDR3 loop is CASSYLAGGSYEQYF. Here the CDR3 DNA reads TGTGCCAGCAGTTATTTAGCGGGAGGTTCCTACGAGCAGTACTTC.

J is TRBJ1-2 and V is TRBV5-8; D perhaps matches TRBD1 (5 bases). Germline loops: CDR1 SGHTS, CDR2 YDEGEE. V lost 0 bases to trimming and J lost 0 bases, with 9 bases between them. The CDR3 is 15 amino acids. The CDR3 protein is CASSLAPTANYGYTF. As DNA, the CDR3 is TGTGCCAGCAGCTTGGCACCGACAGCTAACTATGGCTACACCTTC.

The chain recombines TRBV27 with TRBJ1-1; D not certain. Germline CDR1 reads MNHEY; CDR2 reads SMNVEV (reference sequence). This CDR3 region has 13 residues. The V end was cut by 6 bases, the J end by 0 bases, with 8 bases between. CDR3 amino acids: CASRRNMNTEAFF. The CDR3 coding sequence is TGTGCCAGCAGACGGAACATGAACACTGAAGCTTTCTTT.

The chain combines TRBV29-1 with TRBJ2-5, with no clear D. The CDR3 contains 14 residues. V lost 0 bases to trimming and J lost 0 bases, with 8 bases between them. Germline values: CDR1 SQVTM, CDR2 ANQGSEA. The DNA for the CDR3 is TGCAGCGTTGAAGATCCGTTGTACCAAGAGACCCAGTACTTC. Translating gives CSVEDPLYQETQYF. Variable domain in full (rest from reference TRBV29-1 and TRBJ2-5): SAVISQKPSRDICQRGTSLTIQCQVDSQVTMMFWYRQQPGQSLTLIATANQGSEATYESGFVIDKFPISRPNLTFSTLTVSNMSPEDSSIYLCSVEDPLYQETQYFGPGTRLLVL.

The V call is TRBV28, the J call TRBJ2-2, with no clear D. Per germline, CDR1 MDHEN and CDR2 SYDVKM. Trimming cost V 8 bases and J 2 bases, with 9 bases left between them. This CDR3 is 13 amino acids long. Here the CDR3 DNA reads TGTGCCAGCGAGCTGGGCAACACCGGGGAGCTGTTTTTT. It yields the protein CASELGNTGELFF.

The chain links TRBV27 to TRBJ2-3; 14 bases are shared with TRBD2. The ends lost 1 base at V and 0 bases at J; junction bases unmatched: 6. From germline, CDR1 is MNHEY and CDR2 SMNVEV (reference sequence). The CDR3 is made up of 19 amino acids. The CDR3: CASSLLGLAGASSTDTQYF. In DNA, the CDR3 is TGTGCCAGCAGTTTATTGGGACTAGCGGGAGCCAGTAGCACAGATACGCAGTATTTT.

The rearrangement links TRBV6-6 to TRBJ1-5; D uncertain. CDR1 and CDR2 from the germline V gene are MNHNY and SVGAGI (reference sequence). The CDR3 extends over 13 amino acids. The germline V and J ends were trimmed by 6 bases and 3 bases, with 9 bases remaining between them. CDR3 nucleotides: TGTGCCAGCAGACCCAACCTCAATCAGCCCCAGCATTTT. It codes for CASRPNLNQPQHF.